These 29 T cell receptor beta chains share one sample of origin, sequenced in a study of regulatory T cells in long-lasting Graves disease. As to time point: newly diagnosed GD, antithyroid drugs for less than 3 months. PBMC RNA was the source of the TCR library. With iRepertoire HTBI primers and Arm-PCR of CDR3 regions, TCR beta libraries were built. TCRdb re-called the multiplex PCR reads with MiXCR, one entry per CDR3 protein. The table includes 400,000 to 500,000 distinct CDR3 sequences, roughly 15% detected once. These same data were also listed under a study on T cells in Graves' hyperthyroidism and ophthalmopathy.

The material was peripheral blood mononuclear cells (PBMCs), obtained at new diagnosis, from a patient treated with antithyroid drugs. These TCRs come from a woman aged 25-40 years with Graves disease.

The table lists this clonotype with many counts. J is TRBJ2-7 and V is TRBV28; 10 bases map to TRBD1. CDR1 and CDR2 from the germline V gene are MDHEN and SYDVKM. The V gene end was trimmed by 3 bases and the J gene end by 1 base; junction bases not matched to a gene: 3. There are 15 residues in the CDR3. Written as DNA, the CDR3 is TGTGCCAGCAGTTTTTCGGACAGGGGGTCCTACGAGCAGTACTTC. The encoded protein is CASSFSDRGSYEQYF.

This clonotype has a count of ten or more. The CDR3 DNA is TGTGCCAGCAGCTGGTCTAGCGGGGTCCAAGAGACCCAGTACTTC. Translating gives CASSWSSGVQETQYF. V is TRBV7-3 and J is TRBJ2-5, with 9 bases aligning to TRBD2. Germline values: CDR1 SGHTA, CDR2 FQGTGA. The CDR3 is 15 amino acids. Trimming removed 4 bases from V and 1 base from J; junction bases left unmatched: 4.

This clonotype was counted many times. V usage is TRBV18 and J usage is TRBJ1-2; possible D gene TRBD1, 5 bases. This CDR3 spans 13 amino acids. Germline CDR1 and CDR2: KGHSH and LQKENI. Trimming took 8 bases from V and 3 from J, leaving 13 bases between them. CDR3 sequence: CASSPTEYYGYTF. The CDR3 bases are TGTGCCAGCAGCCCGACAGAATACTATGGCTACACCTTC.

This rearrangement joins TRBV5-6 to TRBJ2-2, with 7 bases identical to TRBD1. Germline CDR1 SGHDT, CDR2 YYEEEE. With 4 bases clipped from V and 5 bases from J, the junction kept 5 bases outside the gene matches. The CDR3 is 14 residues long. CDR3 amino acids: CASSRDSRTGELFF. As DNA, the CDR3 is TGTGCCAGCAGCCGGGACAGCCGAACCGGGGAGCTGTTTTTT.

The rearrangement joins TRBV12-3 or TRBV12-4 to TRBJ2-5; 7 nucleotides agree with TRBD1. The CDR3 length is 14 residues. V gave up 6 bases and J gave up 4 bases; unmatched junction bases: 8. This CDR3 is CASRSTGEGETQYF. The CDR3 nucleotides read TGTGCCAGCAGGTCCACAGGGGAAGGAGAGACCCAGTACTTC.

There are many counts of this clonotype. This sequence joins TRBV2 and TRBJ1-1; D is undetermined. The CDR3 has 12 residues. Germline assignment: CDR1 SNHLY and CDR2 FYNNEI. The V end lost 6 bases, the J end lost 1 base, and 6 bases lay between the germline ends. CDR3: CASRGGNTEAFF. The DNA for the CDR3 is TGTGCCAGCAGGGGAGGGAACACTGAAGCTTTCTTT.

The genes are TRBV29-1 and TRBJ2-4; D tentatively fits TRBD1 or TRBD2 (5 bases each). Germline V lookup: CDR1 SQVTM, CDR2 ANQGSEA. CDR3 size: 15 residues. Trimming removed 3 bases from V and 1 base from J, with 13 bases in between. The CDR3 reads CSVEGDPIAKNIQYF. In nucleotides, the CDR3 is TGCAGCGTTGAGGGGGACCCTATTGCCAAAAACATTCAGTACTTC.

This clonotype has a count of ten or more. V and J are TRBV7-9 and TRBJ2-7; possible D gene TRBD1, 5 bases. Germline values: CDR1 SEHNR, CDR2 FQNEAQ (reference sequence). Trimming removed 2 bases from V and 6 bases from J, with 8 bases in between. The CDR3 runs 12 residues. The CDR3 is CASSLMGLEQYF. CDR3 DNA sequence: TGTGCCAGCAGCTTAATGGGGCTCGAGCAGTACTTC.

The CDR3 bases are TGCAGCGTCCCTCCCCCCCCACCCGGGGACTACAATGAGCAGTTCTTC. Its translation is CSVPPPPPGDYNEQFF. J is TRBJ2-1 and V is TRBV29-1, with D possibly matching TRBD2 (5 bases). CDR1 SQVTM and CDR2 ANQGSEA come from the germline V gene. The V end lost 6 bases, the J end lost 3 bases, and 21 bases lay between the germline ends. The CDR3 is 16 residues long.

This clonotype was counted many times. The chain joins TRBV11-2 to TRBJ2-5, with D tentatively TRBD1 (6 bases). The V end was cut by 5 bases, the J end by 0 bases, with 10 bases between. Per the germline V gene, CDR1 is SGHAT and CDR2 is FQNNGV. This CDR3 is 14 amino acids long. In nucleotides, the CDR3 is TGTGCCAGCAGCCCAGGACAGAACCAAGAGACCCAGTACTTC. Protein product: CASSPGQNQETQYF. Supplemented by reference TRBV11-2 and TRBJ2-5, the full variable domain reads EAGVAQSPRYKIIEKRQSVAFWCNPISGHATLYWYQQILGQGPKLLIQFQNNGVVDDSQLPKDRFSAERLKGVDSTLKIQPAKLEDSAVYLCASSPGQNQETQYFGPGTRLLVL.

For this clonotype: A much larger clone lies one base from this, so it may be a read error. In DNA, the CDR3 is TGTGCCAGCAGTTTAGTCCAGGGGGCATACAATGAGCAGTACTTC. Translated: CASSLVQGAYNEQYF. The chain recombines TRBV12-3 or TRBV12-4 with TRBJ2-7; 8 nucleotides line up with TRBD1. J lost 7 bases, V lost 1 base, and 9 bases had no gene match. This CDR3 has 15 residues.

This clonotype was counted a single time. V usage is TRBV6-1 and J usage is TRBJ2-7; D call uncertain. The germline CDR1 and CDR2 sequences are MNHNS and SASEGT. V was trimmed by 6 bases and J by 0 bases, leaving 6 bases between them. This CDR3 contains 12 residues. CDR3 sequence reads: CASRRFSYEQYF. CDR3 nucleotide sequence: TGTGCCAGCAGGCGATTCTCCTACGAGCAGTACTTC.

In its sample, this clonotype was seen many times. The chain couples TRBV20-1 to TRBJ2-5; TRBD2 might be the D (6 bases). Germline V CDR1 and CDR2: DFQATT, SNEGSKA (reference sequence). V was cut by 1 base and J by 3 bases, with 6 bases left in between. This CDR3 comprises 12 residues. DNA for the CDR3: TGCAGTGCTAGAGCGGGAGAAGAGACCCAGTACTTC. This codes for CSARAGEETQYF.

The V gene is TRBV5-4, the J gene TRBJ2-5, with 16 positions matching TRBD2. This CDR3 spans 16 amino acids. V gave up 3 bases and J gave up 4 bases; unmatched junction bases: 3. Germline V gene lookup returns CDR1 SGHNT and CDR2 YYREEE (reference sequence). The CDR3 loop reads CASSSGTSGRVETQYF. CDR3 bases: TGTGCCAGCAGCTCCGGGACTAGCGGGAGGGTAGAGACCCAGTACTTC.

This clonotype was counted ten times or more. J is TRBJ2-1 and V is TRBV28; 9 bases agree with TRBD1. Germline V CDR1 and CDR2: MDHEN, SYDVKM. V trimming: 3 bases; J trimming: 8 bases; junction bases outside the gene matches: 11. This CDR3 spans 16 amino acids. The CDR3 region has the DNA TGTGCCAGCAGTTTGGTCGGGACAGGGTATAACGATGAGCAGTTCTTC. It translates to CASSLVGTGYNDEQFF.

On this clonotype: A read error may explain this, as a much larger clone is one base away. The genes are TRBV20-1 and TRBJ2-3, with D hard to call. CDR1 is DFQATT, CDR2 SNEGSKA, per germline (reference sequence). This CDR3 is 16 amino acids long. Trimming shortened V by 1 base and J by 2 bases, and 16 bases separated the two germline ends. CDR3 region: CSARGETWGATDTQYF. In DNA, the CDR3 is TGCAGTGCTAGAGGGGAAACATGGGGTGCCACAGATACGCAGTATTTT.

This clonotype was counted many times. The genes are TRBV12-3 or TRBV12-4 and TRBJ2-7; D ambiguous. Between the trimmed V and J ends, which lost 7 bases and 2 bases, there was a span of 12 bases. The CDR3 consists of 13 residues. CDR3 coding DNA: TGTGCCAGCATTCTAGACGGAGCCTACGAGCAGTACTTC. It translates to CASILDGAYEQYF.

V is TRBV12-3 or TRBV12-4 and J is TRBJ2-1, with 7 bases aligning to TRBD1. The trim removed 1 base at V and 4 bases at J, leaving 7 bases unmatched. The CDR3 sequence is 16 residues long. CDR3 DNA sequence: TGTGCCAGCAGTTTAGGCCCCGACAGGGAATACAATGAGCAGTTCTTC. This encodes CASSLGPDREYNEQFF.

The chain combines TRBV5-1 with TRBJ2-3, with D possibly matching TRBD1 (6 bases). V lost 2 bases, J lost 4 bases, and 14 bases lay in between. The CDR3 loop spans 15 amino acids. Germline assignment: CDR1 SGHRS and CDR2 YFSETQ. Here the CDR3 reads CASSLRAGEADTQYF. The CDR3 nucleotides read TGCGCCAGCAGCTTACGGGCAGGGGAAGCAGATACGCAGTATTTT.

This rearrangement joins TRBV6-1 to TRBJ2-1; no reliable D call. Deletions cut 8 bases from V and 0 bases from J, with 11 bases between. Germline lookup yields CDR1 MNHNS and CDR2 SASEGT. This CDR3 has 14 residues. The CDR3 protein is CASQDSPSYNEQFF. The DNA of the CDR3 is TGTGCCAGCCAAGACTCGCCCTCCTACAATGAGCAGTTCTTC.

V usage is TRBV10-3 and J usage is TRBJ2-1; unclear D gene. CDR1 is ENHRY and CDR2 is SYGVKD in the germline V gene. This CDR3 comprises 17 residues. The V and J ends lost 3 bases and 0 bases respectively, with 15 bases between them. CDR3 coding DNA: TGTGCCATCAGTGACGCCCGGGCGGTGAGCTCCTACAATGAGCAGTTCTTC. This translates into CAISDARAVSSYNEQFF.

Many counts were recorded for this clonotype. The CDR3 loop is CASSPASGTYEQYF. The DNA for the CDR3 is TGTGCCAGCTCACCCGCTAGCGGGACCTACGAGCAGTACTTC. The chain links TRBV18 to TRBJ2-7; TRBD2 matches 9 bases. V lost 3 bases, J lost 2 bases, and 2 bases stayed unmatched. The germline V gene has CDR1 KGHSH and CDR2 LQKENI. The CDR3 totals 14 residues.

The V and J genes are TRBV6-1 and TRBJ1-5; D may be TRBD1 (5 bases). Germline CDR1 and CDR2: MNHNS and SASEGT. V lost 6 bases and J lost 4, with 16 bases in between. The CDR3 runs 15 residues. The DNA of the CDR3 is TGTGCCAGCAGCCCGGCGGGGCGGTCTAATCAGCCCCAGCATTTT. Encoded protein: CASSPAGRSNQPQHF.

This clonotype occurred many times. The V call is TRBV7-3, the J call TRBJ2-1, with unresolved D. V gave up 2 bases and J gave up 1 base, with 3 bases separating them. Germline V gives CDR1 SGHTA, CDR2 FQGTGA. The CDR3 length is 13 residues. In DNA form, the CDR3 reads TGTGCCAGCAGCTTACAATCCTACAATGAGCAGTTCTTC. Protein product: CASSLQSYNEQFF.

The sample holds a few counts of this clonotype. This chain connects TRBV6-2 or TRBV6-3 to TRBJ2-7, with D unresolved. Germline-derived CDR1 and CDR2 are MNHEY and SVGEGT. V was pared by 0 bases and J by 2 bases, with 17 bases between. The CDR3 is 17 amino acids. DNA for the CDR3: TGTGCCAGCAGTTACTCGCGGCCTAGTAGGCCCCCCTACGAGCAGTACTTC. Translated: CASSYSRPSRPPYEQYF.

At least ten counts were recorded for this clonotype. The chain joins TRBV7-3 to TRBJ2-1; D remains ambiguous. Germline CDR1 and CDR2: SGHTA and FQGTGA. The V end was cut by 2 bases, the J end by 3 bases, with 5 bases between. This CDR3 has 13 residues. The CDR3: CASSLADYNEQFF. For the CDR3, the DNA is TGTGCCAGCAGCTTAGCTGACTACAATGAGCAGTTCTTC.

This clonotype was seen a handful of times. The CDR3: CASSQDPRNSEQYF. For the CDR3, the DNA is TGCGCCAGCAGCCAAGACCCCCGCAACAGCGAGCAGTACTTC. V gene TRBV4-3 combines with J gene TRBJ2-7, with D unclear. Trimming left V 0 bases short and J 6 bases short, with 12 bases between. This CDR3 spans 14 amino acids. Germline-derived CDR1 and CDR2 are LGHNA and YSLEER.

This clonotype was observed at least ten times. CDR3 amino acids: CSADVGRATNEKLFF. CDR3 coding DNA: TGCAGTGCTGACGTCGGACGGGCAACTAATGAAAAACTGTTTTTT. V and J are TRBV20-1 and TRBJ1-4; D is uncertain. V lost 5 bases and J lost 0, with 13 bases in between. This CDR3 is 15 amino acids long. Germline V gene data show CDR1 as DFQATT and CDR2 as SNEGSKA (reference sequence).

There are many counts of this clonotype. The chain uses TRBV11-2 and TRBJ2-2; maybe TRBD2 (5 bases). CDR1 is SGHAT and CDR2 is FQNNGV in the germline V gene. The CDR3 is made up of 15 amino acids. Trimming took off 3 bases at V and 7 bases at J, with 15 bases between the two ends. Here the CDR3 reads CASSFGLSMDGELFF. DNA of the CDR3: TGTGCCAGCAGCTTTGGACTCTCGATGGACGGGGAGCTGTTTTTT.